This T cell receptor (beta chain) came from a study of blood T cell repertoires in COVID-19. Study-wide context: Samples taken during acute and convalescent COVID-19 were collected in the United States, Italy and Spain. Sample material is recorded as cDNA or gDNA derived from T cells, B-cell-depleted T cells, or PBMCs.

In the authors' methods: Amplified reference gene primers provided the basis for estimating nucleated cell counts. Sequencing used immunoSEQ multiplex PCR; TCRdb keeps in-frame clones, though not all of them. The V and J calls and clone size come from that table; D and trimming were worked out from the DNA. The sample shows more than 100,000 clones, more than 80% of them seen only once. The CDR3 runs 13 residues. Per the germline V gene, CDR1 is SGHTA and CDR2 is FQGTGA. Trimming took 5 bases from V and 1 from J, leaving 8 bases between them. The sequencing input was peripheral blood. The chain links TRBV7-3 to TRBJ1-1; D gene uncertain. The source of this sequence is an older woman with acute or convalescent COVID-19. The CDR3 loop is CASSLTENTEAFF. The CDR3 DNA is TGTGCCAGCAGCCTGACTGAGAACACTGAAGCTTTCTTT.